A selection of T cell receptor beta chains follows, all from one sample in a study of T cell responses to AZD1222 COVID-19 vaccine. Profiled with immunoSEQ multiplex PCR; TCRdb holds only in-frame clones, not every one. Of approximately 130,000 clones in the sample, about nine tenths were seen once. The sequencing here drew on peripheral blood, taken on day 0 of AZD1222 vaccination. Receptor source: an adult in good health. The CDR3 runs from the conserved cysteine through the conserved F or W. The D gene is left open where the match is weak. Some rows have no size entry. The others give once, few or many, or a class for an expanded clone.

D	size	V	J	CDR3	DNA
TRBD2	-	TRBV19	TRBJ2-7	CASSISPGLAGREQYF	TGTGCCAGTAGTATAAGCCCGGGACTAGCGGGACGGGAGCAGTACTTC
TRBD2	-	TRBV10-3	TRBJ2-7	CAISPTSGPTSSNF	TGTGCCATCAGCCCTACTAGCGGGCCTACGAGCAGCAACTTC
-	-	TRBV7-8	TRBJ2-5	CASCRSEQETQYF	TGTGCCAGCTGTCGTTCGGAACAAGAGACCCAGTACTTC
-	-	TRBV21-1	TRBJ1-2	CASSKDGNYGYTF	TGTGCCAGCAGCAAAGACGGAAACTATGGCTACACCTTC
TRBD2	-	TRBV10-2	TRBJ2-4	CASTGLAGGPANIQYF	TGCGCCAGCACTGGACTAGCGGGAGGGCCTGCGAACATTCAGTACTTC
TRBD1	-	TRBV15	TRBJ2-5	CATSREGTAGETQYF	TGTGCCACCAGCAGAGAAGGGACAGCCGGGGAGACCCAGTACTTC
-	few	TRBV28	TRBJ2-3	CASRRGRAGDTQYF	TGTGCCAGCAGGCGGGGCCGGGCAGGAGATACGCAGTATTTT
-	-	TRBV5-1	TRBJ1-1	CASSLEPGRKNTEAFF	TGCGCCAGCAGCTTGGAGCCCGGACGGAAGAACACTGAAGCTTTCTTT
TRBD1	-	TRBV6-2/TRBV6-3	TRBJ2-1	CASSPQGAGFHEQFF	TGTGCCAGCAGTCCACAGGGGGCGGGATTCCATGAGCAGTTCTTC
-	-	TRBV14	TRBJ2-1	CASSQVSQGEQFF	TGTGCCAGCAGCCAAGTATCTCAGGGTGAGCAGTTCTTC
-	-	TRBV10-3	TRBJ2-1	CAISPRGDEQFF	TGTGCCATCAGTCCTCGCGGGGATGAGCAGTTCTTC
TRBD1	once	TRBV24-1	TRBJ2-1	CATSDPEGTGRNEQFF	TGTGCCACCAGTGACCCCGAGGGGACAGGGCGCAATGAGCAGTTCTTC
-	-	TRBV25-1	TRBJ2-2	CASSPLGENTGELFF	TGTGCCAGCAGTCCCCTGGGTGAGAACACCGGGGAGCTGTTTTTT
-	once	TRBV2	TRBJ2-2	CASSATTLAANTGELFF	TGTGCCAGCAGCGCTACAACCCTAGCAGCGAACACCGGGGAGCTGTTTTTT
-	-	TRBV28	TRBJ1-2	CASSETTNWYGYTF	TGTGCCAGCTCCGAGACGACAAACTGGTATGGCTACACCTTC
TRBD1	-	TRBV5-1	TRBJ1-6	CASSGETGPSSYNSPLHF	TGCGCCAGCAGCGGCGAGACAGGGCCCAGCTCCTATAATTCACCCCTCCACTTT
TRBD2	-	TRBV6-5	TRBJ2-1	CASSYGTSEYNEQFF	TGTGCCAGCAGTTATGGGACTAGCGAGTACAATGAGCAGTTCTTC
TRBD2	-	TRBV27	TRBJ2-2	CASSLWSGLAANTGELFF	TGTGCCAGCAGTTTATGGTCGGGACTAGCGGCGAACACCGGGGAGCTGTTTTTT
-	-	TRBV5-1	TRBJ1-1	CASSLFGGYGTEAFF	TGCGCCAGCAGCTTGTTCGGGGGGTATGGCACTGAAGCTTTCTTT